These 9 T cell receptor beta chains came from one sample sequenced in a study of T cells in tuberculosis. The repertoire was sequenced with immunoSEQ multiplex PCR; TCRdb's copy has only in-frame clones and lacks some. The sample includes roughly 41,000 clones, 90% to 95% of them seen just once. The sequencing input was PBMCs. Receptors originate from a donor aged 10 to 29 with latent tuberculosis or without tuberculosis infection. Some clones in this sample may be carry-over from other donors' samples.

The V and J genes are TRBV10-3 and TRBJ1-2, with D maybe TRBD1 (5 bases). This CDR3 is built from 11 residues. Germline V CDR1 and CDR2: ENHRY, SYGVKD. V lost 7 bases to trimming and J lost 5 bases, with 8 bases between them. CDR3 region: CAINGGYGYTF. As DNA, the CDR3 is TGTGCCATCAACGGGGGTTATGGCTACACCTTC.

The V call is TRBV6-1, the J call TRBJ1-5; TRBD1 matches at 7 bases. The CDR3 covers 16 residues. The germline V gene has CDR1 MNHNS and CDR2 SASEGT. V trimming: 4 bases; J trimming: 6 bases; junction bases outside the gene matches: 12. For the CDR3, the DNA is TGTGCCAGCAGTGGCCTGTGGCAGGGGGGTGCTCAGCCCCAGCATTTT. Residues: CASSGLWQGGAQPQHF.

CDR3: CASSYSTGGGYTF. CDR3 coding DNA: TGTGCCAGCAGTTACTCCACAGGGGGCGGCTACACCTTC. V usage is TRBV6-5 and J usage is TRBJ1-2, with 9 bases fitting TRBD1. With V trimmed by 0 bases and J by 8 bases, 1 base remained unmatched. This CDR3 has 13 amino acids. Germline V gene data show CDR1 as MNHEY and CDR2 as SVGAGI.

The CDR3 coding sequence is TGTGCCAGCAGAAAACGACAGGGAAGCACAGATACGCAGTATTTT. Translating it yields CASRKRQGSTDTQYF. The chain joins TRBV21-1 to TRBJ2-3; TRBD1 is the table's D call, not checked against the DNA. TRBV21-1 is reported as a pseudogene. This CDR3 contains 15 residues.

The gene calls are TRBV6-5 and TRBJ1-4, with 7 bases matching TRBD1. Germline CDR1 and CDR2: MNHEY and SVGAGI. The J segment lost 8 bases and the V segment lost 0 bases, leaving 0 bases of the junction unmatched. This CDR3 region has 13 residues. The CDR3 region is CASSYSTGEKLFF. The CDR3 nucleotides read TGTGCCAGCAGTTACTCGACAGGGGAAAAACTGTTTTTT.

This chain links TRBV11-2 with TRBJ1-3; D may be TRBD1 (6 bases). This CDR3 comprises 15 residues. Germline assignment: CDR1 SGHAT and CDR2 FQNNGV. Trimming cost V 7 bases and J 4 bases, with 17 bases left between them. The CDR3 coding sequence is TGTGCCAGCAACCCTTCATGGGGGCCAGGAAACACCATATATTTT. Translation: CASNPSWGPGNTIYF.

The V and J genes are TRBV4-3 and TRBJ2-3; 9 bases are a match to TRBD2. Germline lookup yields CDR1 LGHNA and CDR2 YSLEER. This CDR3 spans 16 amino acids. Germline trimming cut 0 bases from V and 8 bases from J; bases unmatched to any gene: 9. This CDR3 reads CASSQDGASGVGTQYF. CDR3 DNA sequence: TGCGCCAGCAGCCAAGATGGGGCTAGCGGGGTGGGTACGCAGTATTTT.

The V and J genes are TRBV9 and TRBJ2-1; D may be TRBD1 (6 bases). CDR3 length equals 17 residues. V was clipped by 0 bases and J by 0 bases, with 13 bases between them. Germline CDR1 reads SGDLS; CDR2 reads YYNGEE. CDR3: CASSVEPRTDSYNEQFF. In DNA, the CDR3 is TGTGCCAGCAGCGTAGAGCCCCGGACAGACTCCTACAATGAGCAGTTCTTC. The whole variable domain, filled in from reference TRBV9 and TRBJ2-1, reads DSGVTQTPKHLITATGQRVTLRCSPRSGDLSVYWYQQSLDQGLQFLIQYYNGEERAKGNILERFSAQQFPDLHSELNLSSLELGDSALYFCASSVEPRTDSYNEQFFGPGTRLTVL.

J is TRBJ2-2 and V is TRBV19; no clear D gene. The V and J ends lost 3 bases and 4 bases respectively, with 6 bases between them. The CDR3 has 13 amino acids. Germline CDR1 LNHDA, CDR2 SQIVND (reference sequence). CDR3 protein: CASSISGTGELFF. CDR3 sequence (DNA): TGTGCCAGTAGTATTTCGGGCACCGGGGAGCTGTTTTTT.